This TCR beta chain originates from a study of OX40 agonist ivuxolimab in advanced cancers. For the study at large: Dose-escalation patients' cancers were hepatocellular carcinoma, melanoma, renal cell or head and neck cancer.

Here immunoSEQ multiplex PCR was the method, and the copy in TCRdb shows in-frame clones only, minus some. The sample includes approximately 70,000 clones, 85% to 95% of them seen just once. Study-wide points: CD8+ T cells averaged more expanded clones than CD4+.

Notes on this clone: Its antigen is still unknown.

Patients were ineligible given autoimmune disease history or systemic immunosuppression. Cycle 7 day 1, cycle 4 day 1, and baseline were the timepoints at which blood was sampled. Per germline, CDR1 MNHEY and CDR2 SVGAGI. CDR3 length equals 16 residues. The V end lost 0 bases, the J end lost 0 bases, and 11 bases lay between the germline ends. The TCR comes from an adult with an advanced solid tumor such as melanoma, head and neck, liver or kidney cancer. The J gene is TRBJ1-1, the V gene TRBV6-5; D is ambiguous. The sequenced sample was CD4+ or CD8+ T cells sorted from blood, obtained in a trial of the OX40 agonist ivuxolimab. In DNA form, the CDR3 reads TGTGCCAGCAGTTACTCCTTGCAGAGTATGAACACTGAAGCTTTCTTT. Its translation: CASSYSLQSMNTEAFF.